This TCR beta chain was obtained from a study of Graves' ophthalmopathy and Graves' hyperthyroidism. The V end lost 0 bases, the J end lost 1 base, and 15 bases lay between the germline ends. There are 16 residues in the CDR3. The germline gives CDR1 DFQATT, CDR2 SNEGSKA (reference sequence). Hyperthyroidism patients had new diagnoses, durations under 2 months, and ages of 18 to 65. Exclusion covered patients with other autoimmune diseases or uncontrolled infections (as well as pregnancy or lactation). Amplified TCR beta CDR3 regions were obtained using RNA transcripts as template. In the first round, RT-PCR was carried out with HTBI primers, and a multiplex PCR formed the second round. In TCRdb, the multiplex PCR reads were re-called with MiXCR into one record per CDR3 protein. Here the sample spans hundreds of thousands of distinct CDR3 sequences, about a fifth being singletons. At least ten counts were recorded for this clonotype.

Sequenced sample: peripheral blood. V is TRBV20-1 and J is TRBJ1-1; TRBD1 is a possible D gene (6 bases). This sequence was found in a young woman with stable Graves' hyperthyroidism. Some clones in this sample may be carry-over from other donors' samples. The CDR3 DNA reads as TGCAGTGCTAGAGACCCTCGAACAGGGAAGAACACTGAAGCTTTCTTT. Its translation is CSARDPRTGKNTEAFF.